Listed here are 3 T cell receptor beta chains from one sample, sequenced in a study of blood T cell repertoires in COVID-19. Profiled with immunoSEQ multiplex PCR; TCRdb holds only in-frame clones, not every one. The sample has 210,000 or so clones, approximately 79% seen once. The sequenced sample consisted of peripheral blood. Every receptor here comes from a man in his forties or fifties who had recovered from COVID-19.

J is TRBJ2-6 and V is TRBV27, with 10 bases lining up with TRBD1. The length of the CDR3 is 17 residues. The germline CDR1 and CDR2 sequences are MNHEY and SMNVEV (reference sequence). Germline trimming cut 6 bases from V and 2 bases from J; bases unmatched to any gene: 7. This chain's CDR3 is CASSSRDRGTGANVLTF. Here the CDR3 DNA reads TGTGCCAGCAGCAGCCGGGACAGGGGAACTGGGGCCAACGTCCTGACTTTC.

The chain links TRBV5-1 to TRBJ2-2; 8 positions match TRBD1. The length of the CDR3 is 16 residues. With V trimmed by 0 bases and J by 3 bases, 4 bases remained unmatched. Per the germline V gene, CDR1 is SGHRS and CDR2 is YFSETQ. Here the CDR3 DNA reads TGCGCCAGCAGCTTGGGTCAGGGGGCGGACACCGGGGAGCTGTTTTTT. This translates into CASSLGQGADTGELFF. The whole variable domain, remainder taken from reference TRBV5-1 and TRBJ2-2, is KAGVTQTPRYLIKTRGQQVTLSCSPISGHRSVSWYQQTPGQGLQFLFEYFSETQRNKGNFPGRFSGRQFSNSRSEMNVSTLELGDSALYLCASSLGQGADTGELFFGEGSRLTVL.

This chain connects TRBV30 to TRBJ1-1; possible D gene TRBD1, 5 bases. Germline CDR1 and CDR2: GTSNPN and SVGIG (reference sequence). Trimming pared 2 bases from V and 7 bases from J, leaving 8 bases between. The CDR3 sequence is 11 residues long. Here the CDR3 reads CAWSFQGEAFF. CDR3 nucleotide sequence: TGTGCCTGGAGTTTTCAGGGTGAAGCTTTCTTT.